One sample yielded the 5 T cell receptor beta chains listed below, sequenced in a study of cytomegalovirus exposure and HLA in healthy donors. Both 60 Vbeta primers and 13 Jbeta primers went into the PCR. Profiling relied on immunoSEQ multiplex PCR, and the TCRdb table lists in-frame clones only, not all of them. In the table there are roughly 120,000 clones, around 78% of which are singletons. Sequenced sample: PBMCs. Receptors were obtained from a woman in her twenties or thirties in good health and CMV-seropositive.

This clone showed up just once. The chain has TRBV5-1 and TRBJ1-3, with D possibly being TRBD1 (5 bases). The germline V and J ends were trimmed by 4 bases and 3 bases, with 8 bases remaining between them. CDR1 and CDR2 from the germline V gene are SGHRS and YFSETQ. The CDR3 sequence is 13 residues long. Here the CDR3 reads CASSTGGGNTIYF. The CDR3 DNA is TGCGCCAGCAGCACGGGGGGTGGAAACACCATATATTTT.

This clone was recorded once. J is TRBJ2-1 and V is TRBV5-1; 7 bases line up with TRBD2. The V segment lost 5 bases and the J segment 3 bases; nucleotides outside the gene matches: 8. This CDR3 comprises 15 residues. Per germline, CDR1 SGHRS and CDR2 YFSETQ. The CDR3 reads CASREAGKSYNEQFF. CDR3 sequence (DNA): TGCGCCAGCAGGGAAGCGGGGAAAAGCTACAATGAGCAGTTCTTC.

The J gene is TRBJ1-2, the V gene TRBV18; D unclear. The CDR3 contains 15 residues. V lost 3 bases to trimming and J lost 4 bases, with 15 bases between them. Germline CDR1 and CDR2: KGHSH and LQKENI. For the CDR3, the DNA is TGTGCCAGCTCACCCCCGGGGATGACTCGCTATGGCTACACCTTC. Encoded protein: CASSPPGMTRYGYTF.

V is TRBV7-3 and J is TRBJ2-2; TRBD2 is a possible D gene (6 bases). Germline V gene data show CDR1 as SGHTA and CDR2 as FQGTGA. V lost 0 bases and J 6 bases, leaving 17 bases between the germline ends. The CDR3 loop spans 17 amino acids. CDR3 amino acids: CASSLTISSGEPGELFF. The CDR3, as DNA: TGTGCCAGCAGCTTAACAATCTCGTCGGGGGAACCCGGGGAGCTGTTTTTT.

The chain has TRBV9 and TRBJ1-4; tentatively, D is TRBD1 (6 bases). V lost 3 bases and J 5 bases, leaving 17 bases between the germline ends. The CDR3 consists of 16 residues. The germline CDR1 and CDR2 sequences are SGDLS and YYNGEE. CDR3: CASSAPLTGTNEKLFF. CDR3 nucleotide sequence: TGTGCCAGCAGCGCACCCTTAACAGGGACGAATGAAAAACTGTTTTTT.